Below, 12 T cell receptor beta chains from the same sample are listed, as sequenced in a study of shared clonotypes between healthy human individuals. Profiled with immunoSEQ multiplex PCR; TCRdb holds only in-frame clones, not every one. The profile shows over 300,000 clones, roughly 84% of them singletons. What was sequenced was memory CD8+ T cells sorted from blood. Described subset: CD45RO+ cells pooled with CCR7-negative TemRA cells. The receptors were gathered from a man between 18 and 29 years old in good health.

This rearrangement joins TRBV6-5 to TRBJ2-3; D uncertain. Germline CDR1 MNHEY, CDR2 SVGAGI. The CDR3 is 16 amino acids. V was pared by 0 bases and J by 5 bases, with 15 bases between. The CDR3 bases are TGTGCCAGCAGTTACTCGGAAACGGGTGTGGGAGATACGCAGTATTTT. Translated: CASSYSETGVGDTQYF.

This chain uses TRBV13 with TRBJ2-7; D is unclear. Trimming cost V 2 bases and J 2 bases, with 16 bases left between them. CDR3 length equals 16 residues. Per the germline V gene, CDR1 is PRHDT and CDR2 is FYEKMQ (reference sequence). The CDR3 DNA follows: TGTGCCAGCAGCTTAAATGAGGAAGCGTCTACCTACGAGCAGTACTTC. Amino acids: CASSLNEEASTYEQYF.

The chain joins TRBV5-1 to TRBJ2-7, with 10 bases that match TRBD1. CDR3 size: 14 residues. The germline V gene has CDR1 SGHRS and CDR2 YFSETQ. The junction had 4 bases not matched to a gene; V was cut back by 0 bases and J by 7 bases. The CDR3 region has the DNA TGCGCCAGCAGCTTGGCCGGGACAGGGGATGAGCAGTACTTC. Translated: CASSLAGTGDEQYF.

V and J are TRBV11-2 and TRBJ2-2; TRBD2 aligns across 11 bases. Per germline, CDR1 SGHAT and CDR2 FQNNGV. This CDR3 contains 17 residues. The trim removed 2 bases at V and 5 bases at J, leaving 7 bases unmatched. The CDR3 sequence: CASSLWSSGRFTGELFF. The DNA of the CDR3 is TGTGCCAGCAGCTTATGGTCTAGCGGGAGGTTTACCGGGGAGCTGTTTTTT.

The chain recombines TRBV4-1 with TRBJ2-7, with D possibly TRBD1 on 6 matching bases. Germline lookup yields CDR1 MGHRA and CDR2 YSYEKL. This CDR3 contains 12 residues. V gave up 5 bases and J gave up 4 bases, with 9 bases separating them. CDR3 amino acids: CASSKQGYEQYF. In nucleotides, the CDR3 is TGCGCCAGCAGCAAACAGGGTTACGAGCAGTACTTC.

The V gene is TRBV7-6, the J gene TRBJ2-5, with 9 bases identical to TRBD1. This CDR3 has 19 amino acids. The germline gives CDR1 SGHVS, CDR2 FNYEAQ. Trimming took 5 bases from V and 4 from J; bases not matched to a gene: 20. The CDR3 nucleotides are TGTGCCAGCAGCCCCGGGACAGGGTGGATAGCGGAGACTCGAGAGACCCAGTACTTC. It specifies CASSPGTGWIAETRETQYF.

This clone occurred a few times. This same CDR3 is encoded by further DNA sequences in the sample. The chain uses TRBV5-1 and TRBJ1-1, with D possibly TRBD1 on 5 matching bases. From germline, CDR1 is SGHRS and CDR2 YFSETQ. V shed 4 bases and J shed 0 bases, with 10 bases lying between them. This CDR3 spans 14 amino acids. The CDR3 region has the DNA TGCGCCAGCAGCCGAACAGGAGTGAACACTGAAGCTTTCTTT. Translation gives CASSRTGVNTEAFF.

The CDR3 DNA reads as TGCGCCAGCAGCCTCACCTCGACAGGGAAGTCTCAGCCCCAGCATTTT. This gives the protein CASSLTSTGKSQPQHF. The genes are TRBV4-1 and TRBJ1-5, with 7 bases matching TRBD1. The CDR3 has 16 residues. V gave up 4 bases and J gave up 6 bases; unmatched junction bases: 12. Germline V lookup: CDR1 MGHRA, CDR2 YSYEKL.

CDR3 residues: CASSPNRGPNNEQFF. The CDR3 DNA follows: TGTGCCAGCAGCCCTAACAGGGGTCCCAACAATGAGCAGTTCTTC. The chain combines TRBV11-2 with TRBJ2-1; 7 positions match TRBD1. V gave up 5 bases and J gave up 5 bases; unmatched junction bases: 9. Germline CDR1 reads SGHAT; CDR2 reads FQNNGV. The CDR3 loop spans 15 amino acids.

The CDR3 DNA reads as TGTGCCAGCAGCCAAGATATAAGGAGGGACCGACACACAGATACGCAGTATTTT. Translation: CASSQDIRRDRHTDTQYF. V and J are TRBV4-2 and TRBJ2-3; a weak D match, TRBD2 (6 bases). Trimming pared 0 bases from V and 2 bases from J, leaving 18 bases between. This CDR3 region has 18 residues. Germline-derived CDR1 and CDR2 are LGHNA and YNFKEQ.

Of note for this clone: One end of the junction fails to match germline, which may point to a read error. V is TRBV9 and J is TRBJ2-2, with D tentatively TRBD1 (6 bases). Germline values: CDR1 SGDLS, CDR2 YYNGEE. The length of the CDR3 is 16 residues. The CDR3 loop is CASNVGQGPNTGELFF. In DNA, the CDR3 is TGTGCCAGCAACGTAGGTCAGGGGCCCAACACCGGGGAGCTGTTTTTT. The full variable domain, in which reference TRBV9 and TRBJ2-2 provide the parts outside the CDR3, is DSGVTQTPKHLITATGQRVTLRCSPRSGDLSVYWYQQSLDQGLQFLIQYYNGEERAKGNILERFSAQQFPDLHSELNLSSLELGDSALYFCASNVGQGPNTGELFFGEGSRLTVL.

CDR3 bases: TGTGCCAGCAGTTTACACGGAACCTCCTACGAGCAGTACTTC. This codes for CASSLHGTSYEQYF. The V and J genes are TRBV28 and TRBJ2-7; no clear D. This CDR3 spans 14 amino acids. Germline lookup yields CDR1 MDHEN and CDR2 SYDVKM. V was shortened by 2 bases and J by 0 bases, with 8 bases between the two germline ends.